The clone carrying this TCR beta chain is labeled medium-sized (0.01 to 0.1%). This sample was taken from a study of memory CD4+ T cells and cytomegalovirus serostatus. The sort gate was single viable CD3+CD4+CD8-CD45RO+ cells for memory CD4+ T cells. The table came from immunoSEQ multiplex PCR; TCRdb's copy has only in-frame clones and leaves some out. The sample consists of about 52,000 clones, 60% to 85% of them appearing once. Germline lookup yields CDR1 MDHEN and CDR2 SYDVKM. This CDR3 comprises 16 residues. V shed 4 bases, J shed 10 bases, and the junction held 12 bases outside the gene matches.

The sequence was collected from an adult in good health and CMV-seropositive. Sequencing was performed on memory CD4+ T cells from blood. This rearrangement joins TRBV28 to TRBJ1-6; 8 positions match TRBD1. The CDR3 DNA sequence: TGTGCCAGCAGTTCTAACTTGGGACAGGTGGGGTCACCCCTCCACTTT. Its protein is CASSSNLGQVGSPLHF.